The clone carrying this T cell receptor beta chain was detected once. The target antigen is unknown. The PCR contained 60 Vbeta and 13 Jbeta primers. Assay used: immunoSEQ multiplex PCR; TCRdb lists only in-frame clones, some missing. The table records about 180,000 clones, around 80% of them present only once. The sample is drawn from a study of cytomegalovirus exposure and HLA in healthy donors. The wider study: Samples from HLA-typed donors yielded approximately 88 million unique TCRs in an early data release.

The CDR3 consists of 16 residues. Trimming left V 5 bases short and J 1 base short, with 17 bases between. The V gene's germline CDR1 is SEHNR and CDR2 FQNEAQ (reference sequence). Study observations and caveats: Roughly uniform depth of sequencing across donors was assumed in presence/absence analyses.

Sequenced sample: PBMCs. This receptor was obtained from a woman aged 25 to 39 in good health and CMV-seronegative. V gene TRBV7-9 combines with J gene TRBJ1-2, with TRBD1 as a possible D gene (6 bases). The CDR3 reads CASSPLSGGYNYGYTF. In DNA form, the CDR3 reads TGTGCCAGCAGCCCCTTGTCGGGGGGCTATAACTATGGCTACACCTTC.